The 5 T cell receptor beta chains reported below all come from one sample, sequenced in a study of blood T cell repertoires in COVID-19. Using immunoSEQ multiplex PCR, the repertoire was profiled, and TCRdb retains in-frame clones only, with some absent. The sample contains 120,000 or so clones, approximately 80% of which appear only once. Input material: peripheral blood. Every receptor here comes from a middle-aged man with active or convalescent COVID-19.

The chain couples TRBV5-1 to TRBJ1-4; TRBD1 agrees at 9 bases. V was pared by 2 bases and J by 7 bases, with 3 bases of the junction left unmatched. This CDR3 region has 14 residues. The germline V gene encodes CDR1 SGHRS and CDR2 YFSETQ. The CDR3 DNA reads as TGCGCCAGCAGCTTCGGACAGGGGACTGAAAAACTGTTTTTT. Amino acids: CASSFGQGTEKLFF.

This clone showed up just a few times. This sequence joins TRBV3-1 (or the pseudogene TRBV3-2) and TRBJ1-3, with D possibly being TRBD1 (5 bases). V lost 3 bases, J lost 1 base, and 13 bases lay in between. Germline CDR1 LGHDT, CDR2 YNNKEL (reference sequence). CDR3 length: 16 residues. The CDR3 DNA reads TGTGCCAGCAGCCATAATCCAGGGTATTCTGGAAACACCATATATTTT. Translated: CASSHNPGYSGNTIYF.

The chain joins TRBV29-1 to TRBJ1-2, with a tentative D call TRBD1 (6 bases). CDR3 length equals 12 residues. The V gene's germline CDR1 is SQVTM and CDR2 ANQGSEA. V was pared by 7 bases and J by 2 bases, with 11 bases between. CDR3 sequence (DNA): TGCAGCGACTCGGACAGAAACTATGGCTACACCTTC. This translates into CSDSDRNYGYTF.

V usage is TRBV6-5 and J usage is TRBJ1-5; TRBD1 might be the D (6 bases). CDR3 length: 15 residues. V gave up 6 bases and J gave up 6 bases, with 18 bases separating them. Germline values: CDR1 MNHEY, CDR2 SVGAGI. DNA of the CDR3: TGTGCCAGCAGGGAGACAGGAAGGGACGGTCAGCCCCAGCATTTT. Translating gives CASRETGRDGQPQHF.

J is TRBJ2-7 and V is TRBV5-1; 13 nucleotides line up with TRBD2. The CDR3 loop spans 18 amino acids. V lost 0 bases, J lost 4 bases, and 10 bases stayed unmatched. Germline lookup yields CDR1 SGHRS and CDR2 YFSETQ. CDR3 sequence: CASSLGTSGSIGIYEQYF. The CDR3 DNA reads TGCGCCAGCAGCTTGGGGACTAGCGGGAGTATCGGCATTTACGAGCAGTACTTC.